The clone carrying this TCR beta chain appeared a single time. No antigen is known for it. The method was immunoSEQ multiplex PCR; TCRdb's version includes in-frame clones alone and lacks a portion of them. Here the sample spans about 50,000 clones, roughly 82% being singletons. During the collection period, no donor immune events like infections were recorded. This sample is part of a study of identifying expanded T cells in peripheral blood. Study-level findings and limits: Technical replicates showed around 1.3 changed clones; approximately 2 weeks about 16.4; four weeks 19. Clone count variance between roughly 2-week samples rose with total template count.

The V gene lost 0 bases and the J gene lost 9 bases, with 9 bases spanning the gap. The CDR3 consists of 13 residues. Germline assignment: CDR1 LGHNA and CDR2 YSLEER. V is TRBV4-3 and J is TRBJ2-1, with unresolved D. What was sequenced was blood. The source of this sequence is a person aged 18 to 70 in good health. This chain's CDR3 is CASSQDIWAEQFF. CDR3 in DNA: TGCGCCAGCAGCCAAGATATATGGGCTGAGCAGTTCTTC.